This passage covers 4 T cell receptor beta chains from one sample sequenced in a study of cytomegalovirus exposure and HLA in healthy donors. Amplification used 60 Vbeta primers and 13 Jbeta primers. Profiling relied on immunoSEQ multiplex PCR, and the TCRdb table lists in-frame clones only, not all of them. In the table there are fewer than 200,000 clones, over 70% of which are singletons. The sample consisted of PBMCs. These receptors were taken from a male donor in good health and CMV-seropositive.

This chain connects TRBV4-1 to TRBJ2-5; 7 bases match TRBD2. The germline gives CDR1 MGHRA, CDR2 YSYEKL. The J segment lost 4 bases and the V segment lost 4 bases, leaving 0 bases of the junction unmatched. CDR3 size: 12 residues. The CDR3 DNA reads as TGCGCCAGCAGCCCGGGGGGAGAGACCCAGTACTTC. It is translated as CASSPGGETQYF.

This clone was counted between two and nine times. V usage is TRBV2 and J usage is TRBJ1-3; no reliable D call. CDR3 length: 13 amino acids. Per the germline V gene, CDR1 is SNHLY and CDR2 is FYNNEI. V dropped 4 bases and J dropped 4 bases, with 8 bases sitting between them. CDR3 DNA sequence: TGTGCCAGCAGTGTTTTCTTGGGAAACACCATATATTTT. Translating gives CASSVFLGNTIYF.

This chain uses TRBV25-1 with TRBJ2-2; D unresolved. V was pared by 6 bases and J by 6 bases, with 8 bases between. Germline values: CDR1 MGHDK, CDR2 SYGVNS. This CDR3 region has 12 residues. This chain's CDR3 is CASSRPPGELFF. The CDR3 coding sequence is TGTGCCAGCAGCAGGCCACCCGGGGAGCTGTTTTTT.

The chain joins TRBV4-2 to TRBJ2-7; no reliable D call. CDR3 size: 14 residues. Per germline, CDR1 LGHNA and CDR2 YNFKEQ. V was trimmed by 0 bases and J by 5 bases, leaving 11 bases between them. The chain's CDR3 is CASSQEAVVNEQYF. Here the CDR3 DNA reads TGTGCCAGCAGCCAAGAGGCGGTAGTCAACGAGCAGTACTTC.